The 23 T cell receptor beta chains presented below share a single source sample, sequenced in a study of T cells after yellow fever vaccination. From the 5' RACE reads, TCRdb called clonotypes with MiXCR, one entry per CDR3 protein. The sample lists hundreds of thousands of distinct CDR3 sequences, roughly a sixth occurring once. The starting material was PBMCs, obtained 5 days after the first yellow fever vaccination. These receptors all stem from a man between 18 and 35 years old who received the YFV17D yellow fever vaccine.

This clonotype has only a few counts. The V call is TRBV2, the J call TRBJ2-3; perhaps TRBD2 as D (5 bases). Trimming stripped 6 bases from V and 0 bases from J, with 13 bases between. The CDR3 runs to 15 residues. Germline V lookup: CDR1 SNHLY, CDR2 FYNNEI. The CDR3 nucleotides are TGTGCCAGCAGCTTTAGCGTAGATAGCACAGATACGCAGTATTTT. This gives the protein CASSFSVDSTDTQYF. The full variable domain, its missing parts supplied by reference TRBV2 and TRBJ2-3, is EPEVTQTPSHQVTQMGQEVILRCVPISNHLYFYWYRQILGQKVEFLVSFYNNEISEKSEIFDDQFSVERPDGSNFTLKIRSTKLEDSAMYFCASSFSVDSTDTQYFGPGTRLTVL.

The V and J genes are TRBV4-1 and TRBJ2-4; D unclear. The germline CDR1 and CDR2 sequences are MGHRA and YSYEKL. The length of the CDR3 is 14 residues. The V end lost 1 base, the J end lost 9 bases, and 13 bases lay between the germline ends. The DNA for the CDR3 is TGCGCCAGCAGCCAAGTGCGTGGGGTCGGCATTCAGTACTTC. This encodes CASSQVRGVGIQYF.

The gene calls are TRBV7-3 and TRBJ1-6, with D possibly being TRBD1 (6 bases). Germline V gene data show CDR1 as SGHTA and CDR2 as FQGTGA. The CDR3 loop spans 14 amino acids. V lost 4 bases to trimming and J lost 7 bases, with 11 bases between them. CDR3 loop: CASSSQGLNSPLHF. For the CDR3, the DNA is TGTGCCAGCAGCTCTCAGGGGTTGAATTCACCCCTCCACTTT.

The chain employs TRBV15 and TRBJ1-4, with 7 bases identical to TRBD1. CDR1 is LNHNV, CDR2 YYDKDF, per germline (reference sequence). This CDR3 contains 16 residues. The ends lost 0 bases at V and 8 bases at J; junction bases unmatched: 9. CDR3 sequence: CATSRDPGGSEEKLFF. CDR3 nucleotide sequence: TGTGCCACCAGCAGAGATCCAGGGGGTTCTGAGGAAAAACTGTTTTTT.

This clonotype was seen many times. The genes are TRBV5-1 and TRBJ2-4; D unresolved. Germline CDR1 reads SGHRS; CDR2 reads YFSETQ. The V end was cut by 3 bases, the J end by 1 base, with 11 bases between. The CDR3 runs 15 residues. The CDR3 reads CASSYGDGAKNIQYF. The DNA of the CDR3 is TGCGCCAGCAGCTACGGTGATGGGGCCAAAAACATTCAGTACTTC.

In this sample, this clonotype turned up a few times. The chain employs TRBV4-3 and TRBJ2-3; D is possibly TRBD2 (6 bases). This CDR3 has 18 residues. The germline V and J ends were trimmed by 2 bases and 2 bases, with 20 bases remaining between them. Per the germline V gene, CDR1 is LGHNA and CDR2 is YSLEER. The CDR3 coding sequence is TGCGCCAGCAGCCAACTGAGGGGACTTTCCACTCACACAGATACGCAGTATTTT. This sequence encodes CASSQLRGLSTHTDTQYF.

This clonotype was seen a few times. The chain couples TRBV5-1 to TRBJ2-2; 8 bases are a match to TRBD2. Germline lookup yields CDR1 SGHRS and CDR2 YFSETQ. The V gene end was trimmed by 7 bases and the J gene end by 1 base; junction bases not matched to a gene: 9. The length of the CDR3 is 16 residues. Written as DNA, the CDR3 is TGCGCCAGCCGACCAGCGGGGGCCGAGAACACCGGGGAGCTGTTTTTT. This sequence encodes CASRPAGAENTGELFF.

The V call is TRBV2, the J call TRBJ1-5; no clear D. This CDR3 has 15 amino acids. V shed 6 bases and J shed 0 bases, with 12 bases lying between them. CDR1 is SNHLY, CDR2 FYNNEI, per germline. The chain's CDR3 is CASSPRWASNQPQHF. The CDR3 nucleotides read TGTGCCAGCAGCCCCCGGTGGGCTAGCAATCAGCCCCAGCATTTT.

This clonotype has only a few counts. The chain uses TRBV4-3 and TRBJ2-1; 12 bases align to TRBD2. J was trimmed by 6 bases and V by 1 base; bases with no gene match: 7. The CDR3 is made up of 17 amino acids. Germline CDR1 is LGHNA and CDR2 is YSLEER. The CDR3 DNA sequence: TGCGCCAGCAGCCAAGGGACTAGCGGGGCCACCTCCAATGAGCAGTTCTTC. This codes for CASSQGTSGATSNEQFF.

In its sample, this clonotype was seen a few times. CDR3 nucleotides: TGTGCCAGCAGCTTAGTCCCCGGACTAGCGGAAAGCACAGATACGCAGTATTTT. As protein: CASSLVPGLAESTDTQYF. The J gene is TRBJ2-3, the V gene TRBV7-9; 10 bases agree with TRBD2. J lost 0 bases, V lost 1 base, and 7 bases had no gene match. This CDR3 contains 18 residues. Looked up from germline, CDR1 is SEHNR and CDR2 is FQNEAQ (reference sequence).

The rearrangement uses TRBV5-6 and TRBJ2-5; 7 bases match TRBD1. The CDR3 loop spans 15 amino acids. V dropped 5 bases and J dropped 6; count of bases not matched to a gene: 13. Germline CDR1 is SGHDT and CDR2 is YYEEEE. The CDR3 region is CASSPDRDNLKTQYF. The CDR3 DNA sequence: TGTGCCAGCAGTCCTGACAGGGATAATCTTAAGACCCAGTACTTC. The whole variable domain, remainder taken from reference TRBV5-6 and TRBJ2-5, is DAGVTQSPTHLIKTRGQQVTLRCSPKSGHDTVSWYQQALGQGPQFIFQYYEEEERQRGNFPDRFSGHQFPNYSSELNVNALLLGDSALYLCASSPDRDNLKTQYFGPGTRLLVL.

This clonotype has a handful of counts. CDR3 in amino acids: CASRLAGGSSGELFF. In DNA form, the CDR3 reads TGTGCCAGCAGACTAGCGGGGGGGTCTTCCGGGGAGCTGTTTTTT. The chain uses TRBV7-2 and TRBJ2-2; TRBD2 matches 13 bases. CDR1 is SGHTA and CDR2 is FQGNSA in the germline V gene. The V gene end was trimmed by 6 bases and the J gene end by 6 bases; junction bases not matched to a gene: 4. The CDR3 totals 15 residues.

There are a few counts of this clonotype. The V and J genes are TRBV18 and TRBJ2-3; D remains unclear. The length of the CDR3 is 14 residues. Trimming took 0 bases from V and 2 from J, leaving 6 bases between them. From germline, CDR1 is KGHSH and CDR2 LQKENI. CDR3 sequence: CASSPPSVTDTQYF. CDR3 DNA sequence: TGTGCCAGCTCACCACCGTCAGTCACAGATACGCAGTATTTT.

J is TRBJ2-7 and V is TRBV12-3 or TRBV12-4; 7 nucleotides match TRBD1. This CDR3 has 14 amino acids. V trimming: 5 bases; J trimming: 5 bases; junction bases outside the gene matches: 9. The CDR3: CASSLGGSIDEQYF. The CDR3 DNA sequence: TGTGCCAGCAGTCTAGGGGGCTCTATTGACGAGCAGTACTTC.

This clonotype was seen only a few times. The V call is TRBV7-9, the J call TRBJ2-2, with D tentatively TRBD1 or TRBD2 (5 bases each). Germline CDR1 SEHNR, CDR2 FQNEAQ (reference sequence). The CDR3 extends over 15 amino acids. Between the trimmed V and J ends, which lost 5 bases and 3 bases, there was a span of 13 bases. The CDR3 sequence is CASSPALGDTGELFF. The CDR3 DNA reads TGTGCCAGCAGCCCCGCGCTGGGGGACACCGGGGAGCTGTTTTTT.

A few counts support this clonotype. The genes are TRBV7-3 and TRBJ1-2, with D possibly being TRBD1 (5 bases). There are 21 residues in the CDR3. V lost 1 base to trimming and J lost 2 bases, with 29 bases between them. Per the germline V gene, CDR1 is SGHTA and CDR2 is FQGTGA. For the CDR3, the DNA is TGTGCCAGCAGCTTAAGGACAAAGGGAATCGGACTCCCCCATCCAAACTATGGCTACACCTTC. Protein product: CASSLRTKGIGLPHPNYGYTF.

J is TRBJ1-5 and V is TRBV7-2; the D is unclear. The germline gives CDR1 SGHTA, CDR2 FQGNSA. The CDR3 covers 17 residues. Trimming stripped 1 base from V and 4 bases from J, with 17 bases between. The CDR3 DNA follows: TGTGCCAGCAGCTTAGGGTCCCTATTAAGTTCAAATCAGCCCCAGCATTTT. Translating gives CASSLGSLLSSNQPQHF.

The sample holds a few counts of this clonotype. This could be a read error, since a much larger clone is one nucleotide away. This chain links TRBV7-3 with TRBJ1-1; 8 bases are shared with TRBD1. Germline CDR1 reads SGHTA; CDR2 reads FQGTGA. J gave up 3 bases and V 4 bases, and 4 bases lay outside the gene matches. The CDR3 is 14 amino acids. In DNA form, the CDR3 reads TGTGCCAGCAGCTCTCAGGGGGCGGACACTGAAGCTTTCTTT. Translation: CASSSQGADTEAFF.

Concerning this clonotype itself: At one end the junction does not follow the germline gene, possibly because of a read error. The V and J genes are TRBV4-2 and TRBJ1-2; TRBD1 might be the D (5 bases). The CDR3 loop spans 13 amino acids. In germline, CDR1 is LGHNA, CDR2 YNFKEQ. For the CDR3, the DNA is TGTGCCATCAGCCCGGGGCTGATCTATGGCTACACCTTC. Translating it yields CAISPGLIYGYTF.

This clonotype was picked up a small number of times. This chain uses TRBV19 with TRBJ2-7; 7 nucleotides align to TRBD1. The CDR3 spans 14 residues. The trim removed 6 bases at V and 3 bases at J, leaving 8 bases unmatched. Germline lookup yields CDR1 LNHDA and CDR2 SQIVND (reference sequence). The CDR3 spells CASSHGTAYYEQYF. The CDR3, as DNA: TGTGCCAGTAGCCACGGGACAGCCTACTACGAGCAGTACTTC. Full variable domain (outside the CDR3, taken from reference TRBV19 and TRBJ2-7): DGGITQSPKYLFRKEGQNVTLSCEQNLNHDAMYWYRQDPGQGLRLIYYSQIVNDFQKGDIAEGYSVSREKKESFPLTVTSAQKNPTAFYLCASSHGTAYYEQYFGPGTRLTVT.

The chain links TRBV29-1 to TRBJ2-7; the D gene could be TRBD1 or TRBD2 (5 bases each). Per germline, CDR1 SQVTM and CDR2 ANQGSEA. The CDR3 extends over 13 amino acids. Trimming left V 2 bases short and J 2 bases short, with 10 bases between. This CDR3 is CSVETGTPYEQYF. Here the CDR3 DNA reads TGCAGCGTTGAAACCGGGACCCCCTACGAGCAGTACTTC.

This clonotype was detected only a few times. The CDR3 DNA sequence: TGTGCCAGTAGTATTAGTCAGGGGTACGAGCAGTACTTC. Amino acids: CASSISQGYEQYF. This chain joins TRBV19 and TRBJ2-7; tentative D call: TRBD1 (6 bases). Germline V CDR1 and CDR2: LNHDA, SQIVND (reference sequence). With 3 bases removed from V and 4 bases from J, the gap between germline ends came to 10 bases. CDR3 length: 13 amino acids.

This chain uses TRBV6-1 with TRBJ2-3; 8 positions agree with TRBD2. The CDR3 runs to 17 residues. Looked up from germline, CDR1 is MNHNS and CDR2 is SASEGT. The V segment lost 7 bases and the J segment 4 bases; nucleotides outside the gene matches: 16. The CDR3, as DNA: TGTGCCAGCACCGAAAGGGCCGGGGGGGCCGTCCCAGATACGCAGTATTTT. It translates to CASTERAGGAVPDTQYF.